A single sample is the source of the 21 T cell receptor beta chains below, sequenced in a study of control samples from healthy donors and cancer patients. Only in-frame clones appear in the TCRdb table, and some are missing; sequencing was by immunoSEQ multiplex PCR. The repertoire holds some 150,000 clones, with about nine tenths as singletons. The sample was blood. The receptor source for this set is a man aged 25 to 40 in good health.

CDR3 sequence: CATLSRGYQPQHF. CDR3 sequence (DNA): TGTGCCACACTCTCCAGGGGCTATCAGCCCCAGCATTTT. This rearrangement joins TRBV27 to TRBJ1-5; D is possibly TRBD1 (6 bases). CDR3 size: 13 residues. V was cut by 10 bases and J by 5 bases, with 15 bases left in between. CDR1 is MNHEY and CDR2 is SMNVEV in the germline V gene (reference sequence).

The rearrangement uses TRBV19 and TRBJ2-2; 7 nucleotides align to TRBD2. The CDR3 extends over 14 amino acids. V shed 9 bases and J 0 bases; nucleotides not matched to a gene: 4. Germline CDR1 reads LNHDA; CDR2 reads SQIVND (reference sequence). The CDR3 sequence: CASWDYSNTGELFF. CDR3 bases: TGTGCCAGCTGGGACTACTCGAACACCGGGGAGCTGTTTTTT.

The chain couples TRBV7-3 to TRBJ2-3; no reliable D call. Trimming removed 1 base from V and 6 bases from J, with 8 bases in between. The CDR3 runs 13 residues. Looked up from germline, CDR1 is SGHTA and CDR2 is FQGTGA. CDR3 residues: CASSLNYLDTQYF. CDR3 nucleotides: TGTGCCAGCAGCTTAAATTACCTCGATACGCAGTATTTT.

The chain combines TRBV9 with TRBJ2-3; D is tentatively TRBD1 or TRBD2 (5 bases each). The germline V and J ends were trimmed by 2 bases and 5 bases, with 9 bases remaining between them. The CDR3 covers 13 residues. The germline V gene has CDR1 SGDLS and CDR2 YYNGEE. CDR3 sequence reads: CASSVEGIDTQYF. The CDR3 DNA reads TGTGCCAGCAGCGTTGAGGGGATAGATACGCAGTATTTT.

The V gene is TRBV7-9, the J gene TRBJ2-2, with a weak D call TRBD2 (5 bases). There are 15 residues in the CDR3. Germline V lookup: CDR1 SEHNR, CDR2 FQNEAQ (reference sequence). Between the trimmed V and J ends, which lost 4 bases and 0 bases, there was a span of 9 bases. CDR3 coding DNA: TGTGCCAGCAGCTCTGGCGGGCCGAACACCGGGGAGCTGTTTTTT. This sequence encodes CASSSGGPNTGELFF.

The V and J genes are TRBV7-2 and TRBJ2-7; TRBD2 agrees at 8 bases. The CDR3 is made up of 15 amino acids. Germline V gene sequence: CDR1 SGHTA, CDR2 FQGNSA. Trimming at V came to 1 base and at J to 6 bases, leaving 8 bases not matched to a gene. The CDR3 protein is CASSLDWSGSSEQYF. CDR3 DNA sequence: TGTGCCAGCAGCTTAGATTGGAGCGGGAGTTCCGAGCAGTACTTC.

The V and J genes are TRBV18 and TRBJ2-7; possible D gene TRBD1, 6 bases. The CDR3 spans 14 residues. V dropped 2 bases and J dropped 5 bases, with 13 bases sitting between them. In germline, CDR1 is KGHSH, CDR2 LQKENI. The CDR3 is CASSPGLGANEQYF. The DNA for the CDR3 is TGTGCCAGCTCACCAGGGCTGGGGGCCAACGAGCAGTACTTC.

The rearrangement links TRBV4-1 to TRBJ2-5; D uncertain. The CDR3 sequence is 15 residues long. CDR1 is MGHRA and CDR2 is YSYEKL in the germline V gene. Trimming stripped 1 base from V and 3 bases from J, with 12 bases between. The CDR3 nucleotides are TGCGCCAGCAGCCAAGGGTGGTCCCCAGAAGAGACCCAGTACTTC. Amino acid sequence: CASSQGWSPEETQYF.

The rearrangement uses TRBV11-2 and TRBJ2-7; 11 nucleotides line up with TRBD1. The CDR3 covers 16 residues. Germline V gene data show CDR1 as SGHAT and CDR2 as FQNNGV. After removal of 3 bases from V and 2 bases from J, the junction contained 6 bases not matched to a gene. This CDR3 reads CASSFAGTGGTYEQYF. The CDR3 nucleotides are TGTGCCAGCAGCTTCGCCGGGACAGGGGGTACCTACGAGCAGTACTTC. Looking up the rest from reference TRBV11-2 and TRBJ2-7 gives the full variable domain: EAGVAQSPRYKIIEKRQSVAFWCNPISGHATLYWYQQILGQGPKLLIQFQNNGVVDDSQLPKDRFSAERLKGVDSTLKIQPAKLEDSAVYLCASSFAGTGGTYEQYFGPGTRLTVT.

V and J are TRBV10-3 and TRBJ2-5, with D tentatively TRBD1 or TRBD2 (5 bases each). CDR1 ENHRY and CDR2 SYGVKD come from the germline V gene. With 6 bases removed from V and 3 bases from J, the gap between germline ends came to 14 bases. This CDR3 is built from 14 residues. CDR3 in DNA: TGTGCCATCAGCGGGACCGCTGTCGAAGAGACCCAGTACTTC. Its protein is CAISGTAVEETQYF.

This chain connects TRBV6-5 to TRBJ1-3, with a possible D match to TRBD1 (5 bases). The CDR3 covers 15 residues. Germline V gene sequence: CDR1 MNHEY, CDR2 SVGAGI. V shed 6 bases and J shed 2 bases, with 14 bases lying between them. The CDR3 nucleotides are TGTGCCAGCAGACGGGACCGAGGGACTGGAAACACCATATATTTT. It yields the protein CASRRDRGTGNTIYF.

CDR3 loop: CASSRGTGKETQYF. DNA of the CDR3: TGTGCCAGCTCTCGGGGGACAGGGAAAGAGACCCAGTACTTC. J is TRBJ2-5 and V is TRBV18; TRBD1 matches 9 bases. CDR1 is KGHSH, CDR2 LQKENI, per germline. The CDR3 consists of 14 residues. The junction had 5 bases not matched to a gene; V was cut back by 6 bases and J by 3 bases.

The sample holds one count of this clone. The rearrangement joins TRBV29-1 to TRBJ2-7, with D perhaps TRBD1 (5 bases). Germline V gene sequence: CDR1 SQVTM, CDR2 ANQGSEA. V was pared by 6 bases and J by 4 bases, with 13 bases between. This CDR3 is 12 amino acids long. The CDR3 loop is CSVADTRYEQYF. CDR3 nucleotides: TGCAGCGTGGCGGACACAAGGTACGAGCAGTACTTC.

The rearrangement links TRBV20-1 to TRBJ1-4; 7 nucleotides line up with TRBD1. The CDR3 has 14 residues. V lost 3 bases to trimming and J lost 2 bases; unmatched junction nucleotides: 3. Germline V gene lookup returns CDR1 DFQATT and CDR2 SNEGSKA (reference sequence). The CDR3 DNA sequence: TGCAGTGCTAGTATGACAGGGACTAATGAAAAACTGTTTTTT. Its protein is CSASMTGTNEKLFF.

The rearrangement joins TRBV28 to TRBJ2-7, with 8 bases matching TRBD2. The CDR3 length is 14 residues. Germline V gene sequence: CDR1 MDHEN, CDR2 SYDVKM. CDR3 region: CASGGGGISYEQYF. CDR3 nucleotides: TGTGCGTCAGGTGGCGGGGGGATATCCTACGAGCAGTACTTC.

As concerns this clone: The sample holds other DNA sequences that translate to the same CDR3. CDR3 DNA sequence: TGCGCCAGCAGCTTGGAAGGGGGAGACAATCAGCCCCAGCATTTT. Amino acid sequence: CASSLEGGDNQPQHF. V usage is TRBV5-1 and J usage is TRBJ1-5, with D possibly matching TRBD1 (6 bases). V was trimmed by 0 bases and J by 3 bases, leaving 10 bases between them. The CDR3 runs 15 residues. Germline CDR1 reads SGHRS; CDR2 reads YFSETQ.

The rearrangement uses TRBV10-2 and TRBJ2-7, with 7 bases fitting TRBD2. The CDR3 is 12 residues long. Trimming cost V 8 bases and J 2 bases; bases outside gene matches: 3. The germline gives CDR1 WSHSY, CDR2 SAAADI. CDR3 loop: CASGSGTYEQYF. The CDR3 coding sequence is TGCGCCAGCGGGAGCGGGACCTACGAGCAGTACTTC.

V usage is TRBV6-6 and J usage is TRBJ1-5; no clear D. Germline values: CDR1 MNHNY, CDR2 SVGAGI (reference sequence). The V gene lost 7 bases and the J gene lost 6 bases, with 16 bases spanning the gap. The CDR3 length is 14 residues. The chain's CDR3 is CASTNPIESQPQHF. The CDR3 nucleotides are TGTGCCAGCACCAACCCCATCGAATCTCAGCCCCAGCATTTT.

This clone appeared once. This chain links TRBV12-5 with TRBJ2-3; 9 positions agree with TRBD1. Trimming at V came to 7 bases and at J to 5 bases, leaving 10 bases not matched to a gene. The CDR3 sequence is 15 residues long. Germline V gene data show CDR1 as LGHNT and CDR2 as FRNRAP. CDR3 sequence: CASAPTGGGGDTQYF. In nucleotides, the CDR3 is TGTGCTAGTGCCCCAACAGGGGGCGGAGGAGATACGCAGTATTTT.

The chain joins TRBV10-3 to TRBJ1-2; D perhaps matches TRBD1 (5 bases). CDR1 ENHRY and CDR2 SYGVKD come from the germline V gene. Trimming shortened V by 6 bases and J by 1 base, and 12 bases separated the two germline ends. The CDR3 runs to 14 residues. The CDR3 region has the DNA TGTGCCATCAGATTGACAGCGAGTAACTATGGCTACACCTTC. This encodes CAIRLTASNYGYTF.

This chain uses TRBV4-2 with TRBJ2-3; the D call may be TRBD1 or TRBD2 (7 bases each). Germline V gives CDR1 LGHNA, CDR2 YNFKEQ. V gave up 0 bases and J gave up 4 bases, with 14 bases separating them. The CDR3 contains 16 residues. In nucleotides, the CDR3 is TGTGCCAGCAGCCAAGATTCACAGGGGAGGGCAGATACGCAGTATTTT. This gives the protein CASSQDSQGRADTQYF.